This T cell receptor beta chain is drawn from a study of cytomegalovirus exposure and HLA in healthy donors. The study ran its PCR with 60 Vbeta and 13 Jbeta primers. TCRdb keeps only in-frame clones here, not all; method: immunoSEQ multiplex PCR. Of 140,000 or so clones in the sample, roughly 65% were seen once. The CDR3 is made up of 16 amino acids. CDR1 is SGHNT, CDR2 YYREEE, per germline (reference sequence). Trimming cost V 1 base and J 5 bases, with 15 bases left between them. The receptor was derived from a man between 60 and 75 years old in good health and CMV-seronegative. The sequenced sample consisted of PBMCs. This sequence joins TRBV5-4 and TRBJ2-2, with a tentative D call TRBD2 (6 bases). CDR3 amino acids: CASSLLVTSSTGELFF. The CDR3 DNA sequence: TGTGCCAGCAGCTTGTTAGTCACTAGCAGTACCGGGGAGCTGTTTTTT.